The entry below gives a single TCR beta chain sequence along with its context. CDR1 and CDR2 from the germline V gene are MNHEY and SMNVEV (reference sequence). Trimming took 0 bases from V and 11 from J; bases not matched to a gene: 12. The CDR3 consists of 16 residues. This sample was included in a study of blood T cell repertoires in COVID-19. About the research overall: Samples representing acute and convalescent COVID-19 were sourced from the United States, Italy and Spain. PBMCs, B-cell-depleted T cells, or T cells were the source of the cDNA or gDNA that made up the material.

As processed by the authors: The assay estimated nucleated cells by amplifying reference gene primers. The assay was immunoSEQ multiplex PCR, and TCRdb's table has in-frame clones only and misses some. The D gene and trimming were derived from the DNA, and the V and J assignments and clone size from that table. The sample lists about 200,000 clones, approximately 85% occurring once. The J gene is TRBJ1-2, the V gene TRBV27; 10 bases are a match to TRBD1. The TCR sequence derives from a man between 60 and 70 years old with acute or convalescent COVID-19. Sequencing was carried out using peripheral blood. CDR3 region: CASSLSLGTGAESYTF. CDR3 nucleotides: TGTGCCAGCAGTTTATCCCTCGGGACAGGGGCTGAAAGTTACACCTTC.